This TCR beta chain was profiled in a study of identical twins. TCRdb processed the 5' RACE reads anew with MiXCR; each CDR3 protein has one entry. Of about 920,000 distinct CDR3 sequences listed, around an eighth were seen once; the top ten hold about 1.5%. This clonotype came up a few times. The CDR3 consists of 15 residues. Germline V gene data show CDR1 as LGHNA and CDR2 as YNFKEQ. V lost 4 bases and J 6 bases, leaving 19 bases between the germline ends. The data were also submitted as part of a second study, on yellow fever vaccine responses in identical twins.

V is TRBV4-2 and J is TRBJ2-7; D perhaps matches TRBD2 (6 bases). This receptor was taken from a woman aged 18-35 years in good health. Sequencing input: PBMCs. CDR3 nucleotides: TGTGCCAGCAGCCCGGAGGGATTCCCCGCATCCGAGCAGTACTTC. This codes for CASSPEGFPASEQYF.